This T cell receptor beta chain comes out of a study of blood T cell repertoires in COVID-19. Per germline, CDR1 KGHSH and CDR2 LQKENI. The CDR3 runs 15 residues. Trimming removed 0 bases from V and 3 bases from J, with 11 bases in between. Enrollment of patients from Seattle took place during active infection, with longitudinal follow-up. Measured with immunoSEQ multiplex PCR; TCRdb has only the in-frame clones, and not every one. The table has under 400,000 clones, 87% seen once. The sequence came from a woman under 40 with COVID-19, enrolled during active disease. The rearrangement links TRBV18 to TRBJ2-5; possible D gene TRBD1, 5 bases. Source material: peripheral blood. The CDR3 nucleotides are TGTGCCAGCTCACCACCGTTCGGCAGGGAAGAGACCCAGTACTTC. Its protein is CASSPPFGREETQYF.